The rows below give T cell receptor beta chains drawn from one sample of a study of tumor and adjacent non-tumor tissue in lung cancer. TCRdb reprocessed the multiplex PCR reads with MiXCR, giving one entry per CDR3 protein. The sample carries roughly 120,000 distinct CDR3 sequences, over 55% recorded once. The sequenced sample was distant non-tumor lung tissue. The receptors derive from a man in his 60s with non-small cell lung cancer. Both conserved end residues are part of each CDR3. Fields, in order: V gene, CDR3 protein.

>TRBV4-2
CASSQGDRGRLYF
>TRBV11-2
CAISLAHWGDNEQFF
>TRBV7-8
CAGSDRTGNTETFF
>TRBV29-1
CSVETLAGWDEQFF
>TRBV5-1
CASSPPTGAGFYEQYF
>TRBV5-1
CASTFFPTSGSTDTQYF
>TRBV6-5
CASSSAGETQYF
>TRBV6-2/TRBV6-3
CASRTRQGSYEQYF
>TRBV15
CATSIEGEQFF
>TRBV12-3/TRBV12-4
CASQPLNTEAFF
>TRBV12-3/TRBV12-4
CASTLGAGRNTEAFF
>TRBV6-2/TRBV6-3
CASSRGDVMGYTF
>TRBV4-2
CASSQEVGVSYVQYF
>TRBV12-3/TRBV12-4
CASSTTGRLDGYTF
>TRBV6-5
CASKGLAPVSGDTQYF
>TRBV11-3
CASNPTTGGTGELFF
>TRBV4-3
CASSPRLASEEQFF
>TRBV11-2
CASSPHTNGVGETQYF
>TRBV12-3/TRBV12-4
CASSFGVNAEASF
>TRBV29-1
CRAVEDNPTEQFF
>TRBV5-4
CASSFNTGASGELFF
>TRBV7-2
CASSYRTSSTDTQYF
>TRBV29-1
CNVYGTSGTNTGELSF
>TRBV7-9
CASSLIGITGELFF
>TRBV11-2
CASGLASDTQYF
>TRBV10-3
CAISSDRALNGELFF